These 10 T cell receptor beta chains were sequenced from one sample in a study of blood T cell repertoires in COVID-19 (dated by TCRdb to 2020 to 2022). Library preparation employed the immunoSEQ multiplex PCR assay. TCRdb re-hosts the immuneACCESS table, in-frame sequences only. Its copies lack some clones; in the studies checked, an unresolved V gene accounts for under half of them, and the cause for the rest is not known. The sample has over 20,000 clones on record, about 80% of them singletons. Roughly 7% of the sample rests with the top ten. The sequencing sample was made of peripheral blood. All receptors come from a human donor in a cohort sampled during active COVID-19.

The V and J genes are TRBV10-3 and TRBJ2-7, with 7 bases aligning to TRBD1. CDR1 and CDR2 from the germline V gene are ENHRY and SYGVKD. The CDR3 extends over 18 amino acids. With 2 bases clipped from V and 1 base from J, the junction kept 14 bases outside the gene matches. In DNA, the CDR3 is TGTGCCATCAGTGAGCCATCGGCTTACAGGGGAAGGTCCTACGAGCAGTACTTC. It specifies CAISEPSAYRGRSYEQYF.

J is TRBJ2-7 and V is TRBV7-9, with TRBD1 matching 8 bases. The V gene's germline CDR1 is SEHNR and CDR2 FQNEAQ (reference sequence). Unmatched junction bases numbered 16, after V lost 4 bases and J lost 5 bases. CDR3 size: 17 residues. CDR3 residues: CASSSPRLGQGKNEQYF. The CDR3 bases are TGTGCCAGCAGCTCTCCTCGTCTCGGACAGGGTAAGAACGAGCAGTACTTC.

The V call is TRBV7-7, the J call TRBJ2-5, with 7 bases aligning to TRBD1. CDR3 size: 14 residues. The junction had 7 bases not matched to a gene; V was cut back by 5 bases and J by 4 bases. Germline loops: CDR1 SSHAT, CDR2 FNYEAQ (reference sequence). The CDR3 loop reads CASSPNAGGETQYF. The CDR3 DNA reads TGTGCCAGCAGCCCTAACGCAGGGGGAGAGACCCAGTACTTC.

In this sample, this clone turned up once. This chain connects TRBV4-2 to TRBJ2-5, with 10 nucleotides matching TRBD2. Germline CDR1 reads LGHNA; CDR2 reads YNFKEQ. V trimming: 0 bases; J trimming: 7 bases; junction bases outside the gene matches: 8. The CDR3 runs 16 residues. The CDR3 coding sequence is TGTGCCAGCAGCCAAGATCCCAGCGGGGGGGCCGGGACCCAGTACTTC. It encodes CASSQDPSGGAGTQYF.

The rearrangement links TRBV19 to TRBJ2-7, with 8 bases that match TRBD1. The CDR3 consists of 14 residues. The germline gives CDR1 LNHDA, CDR2 SQIVND (reference sequence). The junction had 5 bases not matched to a gene; V was cut back by 3 bases and J by 4 bases. The CDR3 protein is CASSIGQGLYEQYF. CDR3 nucleotide sequence: TGTGCCAGTAGTATCGGACAGGGTTTGTACGAGCAGTACTTC.

This clone came up a few times. The V and J genes are TRBV10-2 and TRBJ2-1, with 10 bases aligning to TRBD1. The ends lost 0 bases at V and 6 bases at J; junction bases unmatched: 8. The CDR3 sequence is 17 residues long. Germline V gives CDR1 WSHSY, CDR2 SAAADI. This CDR3 is CASSESTAWTGGNEQFF. CDR3 nucleotides: TGCGCCAGCAGTGAGTCGACGGCCTGGACAGGGGGCAATGAGCAGTTCTTC.

This sequence joins TRBV30 and TRBJ2-1; perhaps TRBD2 as D (6 bases). The length of the CDR3 is 14 residues. Looked up from germline, CDR1 is GTSNPN and CDR2 is SVGIG (reference sequence). Between the trimmed V and J ends, which lost 2 bases and 8 bases, there was a span of 16 bases. The CDR3 sequence: CAWSPRRWEDEQFF. In nucleotides, the CDR3 is TGTGCCTGGAGTCCCCGCCGGTGGGAGGATGAGCAGTTCTTC. Full variable domain (rest looked up from reference TRBV30 and TRBJ2-1): SQTIHQWPATLVQPVGSPLSLECTVEGTSNPNLYWYRQAAGRGLQLLFYSVGIGQISSEVPQNLSASRPQDRQFILSSKKLLLSDSGFYLCAWSPRRWEDEQFFGPGTRLTVL.

V usage is TRBV9 and J usage is TRBJ2-2; D is perhaps TRBD1 (5 bases). The CDR3 contains 13 residues. V was trimmed by 4 bases and J by 6 bases, leaving 10 bases between them. Germline CDR1 is SGDLS and CDR2 is YYNGEE. In nucleotides, the CDR3 is TGTGCCAGCAGCTTCAGGGCGGCCGGGGAGCTGTTTTTT. This gives the protein CASSFRAAGELFF. Filled out from reference TRBV9 and TRBJ2-2, the complete variable domain reads DSGVTQTPKHLITATGQRVTLRCSPRSGDLSVYWYQQSLDQGLQFLIQYYNGEERAKGNILERFSAQQFPDLHSELNLSSLELGDSALYFCASSFRAAGELFFGEGSRLTVL.

The chain carries TRBV23-1 and TRBJ2-2; 16 bases are shared with TRBD2. TRBV23-1 is assigned to the ORF class and has an uncertain function. V dropped 6 bases and J dropped 1; count of bases not matched to a gene: 11. The length of the CDR3 is 20 residues. CDR3 DNA: TGCGCCAGCAGGCCAACCGGGACTAGCGGGGGGGGACGGAACACCGGGGAGCTGTTTTTT. Translating gives CASRPTGTSGGGRNTGELFF.

The genes are TRBV11-2 and TRBJ1-3; D is unresolved. V gave up 2 bases and J gave up 0 bases, with 5 bases separating them. Germline V lookup: CDR1 SGHAT, CDR2 FQNNGV. The CDR3 is 14 amino acids. The CDR3 loop reads CASSLSISGNTIYF. CDR3 nucleotide sequence: TGTGCCAGCAGCTTATCCATCTCTGGAAACACCATATATTTT.